The rows below give T cell receptor beta chains drawn from one sample of a study of blood T cell repertoires in COVID-19. Using immunoSEQ multiplex PCR, the repertoire was profiled, and TCRdb retains in-frame clones only, with some absent. The table lists 52,000 or so clones, roughly 76% of them singletons. The sequenced sample was peripheral blood. All receptors derive from a man aged 50-59 years with active or convalescent COVID-19. Each CDR3 is given with its conserved first and last residue. The D gene is left open where the match is weak. Clone size is shown for a subset of rows, as once, few, many or a class of expanded clone.

J gene: TRBJ2-5
V gene: TRBV5-6
CDR3 length: 14
D gene: TRBD1
clone size: few
CDR3 DNA: TGTGCCAGCAACGGGGACAGGGGCTACGGGACCCAGTACTTC
CDR3 protein: CASNGDRGYGTQYF

J gene: TRBJ1-1
V gene: TRBV10-3
CDR3 length: 13
D gene: NA
clone size: NA
CDR3 DNA: TGTGCCATCAGTGAATTCTTATACACTGAAGCTTTCTTT
CDR3 protein: CAISEFLYTEAFF

J gene: TRBJ2-1
V gene: TRBV25-1
CDR3 length: 18
D gene: TRBD2
clone size: NA
CDR3 DNA: TGTGCCAGCAGTGAATACCCCGGTCAGGGACTAGGGGTCTTCCTACAGTTCTTC
CDR3 protein: CASSEYPGQGLGVFLQFF

J gene: TRBJ2-3
V gene: TRBV19
CDR3 length: 19
D gene: TRBD2
clone size: NA
CDR3 DNA: TGTGCCAGTAGCTCCCCCGGGGGGACTAGCGGGGGGGCCGTGGATACGCAGTATTTT
CDR3 protein: CASSSPGGTSGGAVDTQYF

J gene: TRBJ2-5
V gene: TRBV19
CDR3 length: 15
D gene: NA
clone size: NA
CDR3 DNA: TGTGCCAGTAGTCGCCGGGACTCTTTGTCTGAGACCCAGTACTTC
CDR3 protein: CASSRRDSLSETQYF

J gene: TRBJ1-1
V gene: TRBV5-1
CDR3 length: 14
D gene: TRBD1
clone size: NA
CDR3 DNA: TGCGCCAGCAGCCTGACAGGGGTAGACACTGAAGCTTTCTTT
CDR3 protein: CASSLTGVDTEAFF

J gene: TRBJ1-2
V gene: TRBV18
CDR3 length: 15
D gene: TRBD1
clone size: NA
CDR3 DNA: TGTGCCAGCTCGCCCGGACAGGGAGTGGACTATGGCTACACCTTC
CDR3 protein: CASSPGQGVDYGYTF

J gene: TRBJ2-7
V gene: TRBV2
CDR3 length: 11
D gene: NA
clone size: NA
CDR3 DNA: TGTGCCAGCAGTGAAATGGTAGGGAGAAACTTC
CDR3 protein: CASSEMVGRNF

J gene: TRBJ1-2
V gene: TRBV27
CDR3 length: 15
D gene: NA
clone size: NA
CDR3 DNA: TGTGCCAGCAGCCCCAGGGGTCCCGTTAACTATGGCTACACCTTC
CDR3 protein: CASSPRGPVNYGYTF

J gene: TRBJ2-2
V gene: TRBV3-1/TRBV3-2
CDR3 length: 21
D gene: NA
clone size: NA
CDR3 DNA: TGTGCCAGCAGCCTACCGCACCGGGGAGGGGGACTGATCGGGGCGACCGGGGAGCTGTTTTTT
CDR3 protein: CASSLPHRGGGLIGATGELFF

J gene: TRBJ2-3
V gene: TRBV6-5
CDR3 length: 15
D gene: NA
clone size: NA
CDR3 DNA: TGTGCCAGCACTCTCGGGACTTTAACTACAGATACGCAGTATTTT
CDR3 protein: CASTLGTLTTDTQYF

J gene: TRBJ2-5
V gene: TRBV7-2
CDR3 length: 14
D gene: NA
clone size: NA
CDR3 DNA: TGTGCCAGCAGCTTAGTATCACAGGGAGAGACCCAGTACTTC
CDR3 protein: CASSLVSQGETQYF

J gene: TRBJ2-7
V gene: TRBV6-6
CDR3 length: 16
D gene: TRBD2
clone size: NA
CDR3 DNA: TGTGCCAGCAGTTACTCGGGTCGGGGGGGCTGGTACGAGCAGTACTTC
CDR3 protein: CASSYSGRGGWYEQYF

J gene: TRBJ1-1
V gene: TRBV29-1
CDR3 length: 12
D gene: NA
clone size: NA
CDR3 DNA: TGCAGCGCGGACCCTCGGGGCACTGAAGCTTTCTTT
CDR3 protein: CSADPRGTEAFF

J gene: TRBJ2-2
V gene: TRBV4-2
CDR3 length: 15
D gene: NA
clone size: NA
CDR3 DNA: TGTGCCAGCAGCCAGGAGATAGGAGCAACCGGGGAGCTGTTTTTT
CDR3 protein: CASSQEIGATGELFF

J gene: TRBJ2-1
V gene: TRBV5-1
CDR3 length: 17
D gene: TRBD2
clone size: few
CDR3 DNA: TGCGCCAGCAGCTTGGAGGCTAGCGGGAGGGCCGACAATGAGCAGTTCTTC
CDR3 protein: CASSLEASGRADNEQFF

J gene: TRBJ2-3
V gene: TRBV7-2
CDR3 length: 16
D gene: TRBD2
clone size: NA
CDR3 DNA: TGTGCCAGCATGTGGACTAGCGGGGGGGCCACTAATACGCAGTATTTT
CDR3 protein: CASMWTSGGATNTQYF

J gene: TRBJ2-1
V gene: TRBV25-1
CDR3 length: 15
D gene: NA
clone size: NA
CDR3 DNA: TGTGCCAGCAGTGACCCTATCGGTTACCCTAATGAGCAGTTCTTC
CDR3 protein: CASSDPIGYPNEQFF

J gene: TRBJ2-3
V gene: TRBV5-3
CDR3 length: 14
D gene: NA
clone size: NA
CDR3 DNA: TGTGCCAGAAGCTTGGGTCACAGATACTCTACGCAGTATTTT
CDR3 protein: CARSLGHRYSTQYF

J gene: TRBJ2-3
V gene: TRBV19
CDR3 length: 14
D gene: NA
clone size: NA
CDR3 DNA: TGTGCCAGTAGTATCTTAGATGGTTCAGATACGCAGTATTTT
CDR3 protein: CASSILDGSDTQYF

J gene: TRBJ2-3
V gene: TRBV18
CDR3 length: 12
D gene: NA
clone size: NA
CDR3 DNA: TGTGCCAGCTCGCTCCGGGAGGATACGCAGTATTTT
CDR3 protein: CASSLREDTQYF

J gene: TRBJ1-1
V gene: TRBV11-2
CDR3 length: 15
D gene: NA
clone size: few
CDR3 DNA: TGTGCCAGCACTGCACTGGAGGGGCGGAACACTGAAGCTTTCTTT
CDR3 protein: CASTALEGRNTEAFF

J gene: TRBJ2-5
V gene: TRBV27
CDR3 length: 13
D gene: TRBD2
clone size: NA
CDR3 DNA: TGTGCCACCGGGGGGGGTAACCAAGAGACCCAGTACTTC
CDR3 protein: CATGGGNQETQYF

J gene: TRBJ2-1
V gene: TRBV18
CDR3 length: 17
D gene: TRBD1
clone size: NA
CDR3 DNA: TGTGCCAGCTCACCACCAACAGGGGCTACCTCCTACAATGAGCAGTTCTTC
CDR3 protein: CASSPPTGATSYNEQFF

J gene: TRBJ1-5
V gene: TRBV3-1/TRBV3-2
CDR3 length: 14
D gene: NA
clone size: few
CDR3 DNA: TGTGCCAGCAGCCAAGGTCGAGGCTCTCAGCCCCAGCATTTT
CDR3 protein: CASSQGRGSQPQHF

J gene: TRBJ2-1
V gene: TRBV2
CDR3 length: 14
D gene: TRBD1
clone size: NA
CDR3 DNA: TGTGCCAGCAGTGTAGGGACAGGGGTGAATGAGCAGTTCTTC
CDR3 protein: CASSVGTGVNEQFF

J gene: TRBJ1-5
V gene: TRBV10-2
CDR3 length: 12
D gene: NA
clone size: once
CDR3 DNA: TGCGCCAGCAGTGTTCGGGATCAGCCCCAGCATTTT
CDR3 protein: CASSVRDQPQHF

J gene: TRBJ1-3
V gene: TRBV5-1
CDR3 length: 14
D gene: NA
clone size: few
CDR3 DNA: TGCGCCAGCAGCCAGGTCCTCTCTGGAAACACCATATATTTT
CDR3 protein: CASSQVLSGNTIYF

J gene: TRBJ2-1
V gene: TRBV15
CDR3 length: 15
D gene: NA
clone size: NA
CDR3 DNA: TGTGCCACCAGCGCGATCCGGGGGTGGAACAATGAGCAGTTCTTC
CDR3 protein: CATSAIRGWNNEQFF

J gene: TRBJ2-7
V gene: TRBV21-1
CDR3 length: 13
D gene: NA
clone size: NA
CDR3 DNA: TGTGCCAGCAGCCAAACTAGAGCCGTAGTGCAGTACTTC
CDR3 protein: CASSQTRAVVQYF

J gene: TRBJ2-3
V gene: TRBV6-5
CDR3 length: 15
D gene: NA
clone size: NA
CDR3 DNA: TGTGCCAGCAGCCAAGATTTAGGAGGTTCAGATACGCAGTATTTT
CDR3 protein: CASSQDLGGSDTQYF

J gene: TRBJ2-4
V gene: TRBV5-1
CDR3 length: 16
D gene: NA
clone size: few
CDR3 DNA: TGCGCCAGCAGCTTGAACCTCGGGGGAGGGGGAAACATTCAGTACTTC
CDR3 protein: CASSLNLGGGGNIQYF

J gene: TRBJ2-7
V gene: TRBV7-6
CDR3 length: 15
D gene: TRBD1
clone size: NA
CDR3 DNA: TGTGCCAGCAGCCCAAGGACAGGTTCCTCCTACGAGCAGTACTTC
CDR3 protein: CASSPRTGSSYEQYF

J gene: TRBJ1-1
V gene: TRBV5-8
CDR3 length: 14
D gene: TRBD1
clone size: NA
CDR3 DNA: TGTGCCAGCAGCTGGGACAGGGGAAACACTGAAGCTTTCTTT
CDR3 protein: CASSWDRGNTEAFF

J gene: TRBJ2-3
V gene: TRBV11-3
CDR3 length: 17
D gene: NA
clone size: once
CDR3 DNA: TGTGCCAGCAGCTTGTCGTACACCCAAATGAGCACAGATACGCAGTATTTT
CDR3 protein: CASSLSYTQMSTDTQYF

J gene: TRBJ2-2
V gene: TRBV7-2
CDR3 length: 15
D gene: NA
clone size: NA
CDR3 DNA: TGTGCCAGCAGCTCATACGCGGGTGGAACCGGGGAGCTGTTTTTT
CDR3 protein: CASSSYAGGTGELFF

J gene: TRBJ1-5
V gene: TRBV2
CDR3 length: 14
D gene: TRBD1
clone size: once
CDR3 DNA: TGTGCCAGCAAACAGGGGGATTCCTATCAGCCCCAGCATTTT
CDR3 protein: CASKQGDSYQPQHF

J gene: TRBJ2-2
V gene: TRBV10-3
CDR3 length: 16
D gene: TRBD2
clone size: NA
CDR3 DNA: TGTGCCATCAGTGCCGGACTAGCGGGGAGCACCGGGGAGCTGTTTTTT
CDR3 protein: CAISAGLAGSTGELFF

J gene: TRBJ2-1
V gene: TRBV13
CDR3 length: 14
D gene: NA
clone size: NA
CDR3 DNA: TGTGCCAGCAGCTTAGATACTTATTACAATGAGCAGTTCTTC
CDR3 protein: CASSLDTYYNEQFF

J gene: TRBJ1-2
V gene: TRBV7-9
CDR3 length: 17
D gene: NA
clone size: NA
CDR3 DNA: TGTGCCAGCAGCGCAACTGGCGGGAGCCGAGCAAACTATGGCTACACCTTC
CDR3 protein: CASSATGGSRANYGYTF

J gene: TRBJ1-4
V gene: TRBV6-1
CDR3 length: 17
D gene: NA
clone size: few
CDR3 DNA: TGTGCCAGCAGTGAATGGCGGACAGCCACAACTAATGAAAAACTGTTTTTT
CDR3 protein: CASSEWRTATTNEKLFF

J gene: TRBJ1-3
V gene: TRBV7-3
CDR3 length: 15
D gene: NA
clone size: NA
CDR3 DNA: TGTGCCAGCAGCTCTCAGGGGAAAGGTGGAAACACCATATATTTT
CDR3 protein: CASSSQGKGGNTIYF

J gene: TRBJ1-2
V gene: TRBV28
CDR3 length: 14
D gene: NA
clone size: NA
CDR3 DNA: TGTGCCAGCCAATATCTCCCAGTGGCAAGTGGCTACACCTTC
CDR3 protein: CASQYLPVASGYTF